These 13 T cell receptor beta chains share one sample of origin, sequenced in a study of blood T cell repertoires in COVID-19 (dated by TCRdb to about 2020). The library was built by means of the immunoSEQ multiplex PCR assay. TCRdb re-hosts the immuneACCESS table, in-frame sequences only. Its copies lack some clones; in the studies checked, an unresolved V gene accounts for under half of them, and the cause for the rest is not known. Across this sample there are approximately 200,000 clones, with roughly 84% seen only once. Roughly 2% of the sample rests with the top ten. Sample: peripheral blood. These receptors all stem from a man between 40 and 49 years old with active or convalescent COVID-19.

In its sample, this clone was seen once. The chain is built from TRBV19 and TRBJ2-1, with 13 bases matching TRBD2. With 2 bases clipped from V and 6 bases from J, the junction kept 10 bases outside the gene matches. Germline V gives CDR1 LNHDA, CDR2 SQIVND (reference sequence). This CDR3 is built from 18 residues. The CDR3 coding sequence is TGTGCCAGTAGTATATTTCGGACTAGCGGGAGTCCACTCAATGAGCAGTTCTTC. Encoded protein: CASSIFRTSGSPLNEQFF.

V usage is TRBV10-2 and J usage is TRBJ2-7; possible D gene TRBD1, 5 bases. V lost 3 bases to trimming and J lost 5 bases, with 5 bases between them. The CDR3 runs 11 residues. CDR1 is WSHSY and CDR2 is SAAADI in the germline V gene. CDR3 in amino acids: CASSDRDEQYF. Written as DNA, the CDR3 is TGCGCCAGCAGTGACAGGGACGAGCAGTACTTC.

The chain combines TRBV19 with TRBJ2-2; TRBD2 aligns across 8 bases. The length of the CDR3 is 16 residues. Germline V lookup: CDR1 LNHDA, CDR2 SQIVND (reference sequence). V trimming: 8 bases; J trimming: 5 bases; junction bases outside the gene matches: 13. For the CDR3, the DNA is TGTGCCAGTTTAAGCGGGAGTGGTTTTGGGACCGGGGAGCTGTTTTTT. The encoded protein is CASLSGSGFGTGELFF.

This chain uses TRBV5-5 with TRBJ1-2; tentative D call: TRBD1 (5 bases). The CDR3 runs 13 residues. V dropped 6 bases and J dropped 0 bases, with 9 bases sitting between them. Germline-derived CDR1 and CDR2 are SGHKS and YYEKEE (reference sequence). CDR3: CASTDSSNYGYTF. The CDR3 DNA sequence: TGTGCCAGCACCGACAGCTCTAACTATGGCTACACCTTC.

The V gene is TRBV28, the J gene TRBJ1-2, with TRBD1 matching over 9 bases. V shed 5 bases and J 5 bases; nucleotides not matched to a gene: 12. The CDR3 covers 16 residues. Germline V gene sequence: CDR1 MDHEN, CDR2 SYDVKM. The CDR3 coding sequence is TGTGCCAGCAGTCGAGGACAGGGGTCCCAGGGGTATGGCTACACCTTC. This gives the protein CASSRGQGSQGYGYTF.

This CDR3 is CATGPGALNEQFF. In DNA, the CDR3 is TGTGCCACCGGTCCGGGAGCTCTAAATGAGCAGTTCTTC. V gene TRBV24-1 combines with J gene TRBJ2-1; D might be TRBD2 (6 bases). The CDR3 is 13 residues long. Germline V gene sequence: CDR1 KGHDR, CDR2 SFDVKD. V lost 9 bases and J lost 7, with 15 bases in between.

The chain is built from TRBV6-6 and TRBJ1-4, with 10 bases matching TRBD1. CDR1 is MNHNY and CDR2 is SVGAGI in the germline V gene (reference sequence). The CDR3 is 15 residues long. V gave up 2 bases and J gave up 7 bases; unmatched junction bases: 4. The CDR3 is CASSYQDRGSEKLFF. The CDR3 DNA sequence: TGTGCCAGCAGTTACCAGGACAGGGGGTCTGAAAAACTGTTTTTT.

This chain connects TRBV5-1 to TRBJ1-1; no reliable D call. The CDR3 length is 15 residues. Germline V lookup: CDR1 SGHRS, CDR2 YFSETQ. V lost 7 bases, J lost 2 bases, and 18 bases lay in between. The CDR3 nucleotides read TGCGCCAGCCGCGCCGGCGACCGGGGAAACACTGAAGCTTTCTTT. Its protein product is CASRAGDRGNTEAFF.

This sequence joins TRBV7-2 and TRBJ1-5; tentatively, D is TRBD1 (6 bases). Germline V CDR1 and CDR2: SGHTA, FQGNSA. V gave up 2 bases and J gave up 0 bases, with 17 bases separating them. The CDR3 runs 18 residues. CDR3 sequence: CASSLNSRGVYSNQPQHF. The CDR3 DNA is TGTGCCAGCAGCTTAAATTCCAGGGGAGTTTATAGCAATCAGCCCCAGCATTTT.

The V gene is TRBV9, the J gene TRBJ2-3, with D unresolved. Germline V lookup: CDR1 SGDLS, CDR2 YYNGEE. Trimming cost V 1 base and J 3 bases, with 3 bases left between them. There are 12 residues in the CDR3. The CDR3 region is CASSVITDTQYF. As DNA, the CDR3 is TGTGCCAGCAGCGTAATAACAGATACGCAGTATTTT.

The V and J genes are TRBV2 and TRBJ2-3, with TRBD2 identical over 8 bases. J lost 2 bases, V lost 6 bases, and 13 bases had no gene match. CDR3 size: 17 residues. Germline assignment: CDR1 SNHLY and CDR2 FYNNEI. The CDR3 DNA follows: TGTGCCAGCAGCCGCAGACTAGCGCCCCTTGACACAGATACGCAGTATTTT. Translating gives CASSRRLAPLDTDTQYF. The complete variable domain, with remaining parts taken from reference TRBV2 and TRBJ2-3, reads EPEVTQTPSHQVTQMGQEVILRCVPISNHLYFYWYRQILGQKVEFLVSFYNNEISEKSEIFDDQFSVERPDGSNFTLKIRSTKLEDSAMYFCASSRRLAPLDTDTQYFGPGTRLTVL.

CDR3 coding DNA: TGTGCCAGCAGACAACAGGTATCGAACACTGAAGCTTTCTTT. Its protein is CASRQQVSNTEAFF. The chain carries TRBV28 and TRBJ1-1, with D maybe TRBD1 (5 bases). This CDR3 contains 14 residues. Trimming stripped 6 bases from V and 1 base from J, with 12 bases between. From germline, CDR1 is MDHEN and CDR2 SYDVKM.

This rearrangement joins TRBV19 to TRBJ2-7, with TRBD2 as a possible D gene (5 bases). The ends were cut back, 8 bases at V and 3 bases at J, with 8 bases in the middle. The CDR3 has 11 amino acids. Germline-derived CDR1 and CDR2 are LNHDA and SQIVND (reference sequence). The CDR3 DNA follows: TGTGCCAGTGGGGAGAACTACGAGCAGTACTTC. Its translation is CASGENYEQYF.